A selection of T cell receptor beta chains follows, all from one sample in a study of blood T cell repertoires in COVID-19. Sequencing used immunoSEQ multiplex PCR; TCRdb keeps in-frame clones, though not all of them. The table shows about 330,000 clones, with around 90% occurring only once. Sequences were obtained from peripheral blood. Receptor source: a young man with COVID-19, enrolled during active disease. CDR3s include the opening cysteine and the closing phenylalanine or tryptophan.

cdr3_aa: CASRTQGDNSPLHF
j_call: TRBJ1-6
v_call: TRBV2

cdr3_aa: CASSLTGTSNSGANVLTF
j_call: TRBJ2-6
v_call: TRBV4-2

cdr3_aa: CASKAEQGIAYEQYF
j_call: TRBJ2-7
v_call: TRBV6-5

cdr3_aa: CASSDSGFEGEGPPQHF
j_call: TRBJ1-5
v_call: TRBV6-4

cdr3_aa: CSARDRSWPYEQYF
j_call: TRBJ2-7
v_call: TRBV27

cdr3_aa: CSVLGGDSSYEQYF
j_call: TRBJ2-7
v_call: TRBV29-1

cdr3_aa: CASSLYPSVYQETQYF
j_call: TRBJ2-5
v_call: TRBV5-4

cdr3_aa: CASSHEAGTSGRREQYF
j_call: TRBJ2-7
v_call: TRBV4-2

cdr3_aa: CASSESSESYNEQFF
j_call: TRBJ2-1
v_call: TRBV9

cdr3_aa: CASSLRRGTDTQYF
j_call: TRBJ2-3
v_call: TRBV9

cdr3_aa: CASSLGQSYGYTF
j_call: TRBJ1-2
v_call: TRBV5-1

cdr3_aa: CASSEAYGTGNTGELFF
j_call: TRBJ2-2
v_call: TRBV2

cdr3_aa: CASIIQGVTGELFF
j_call: TRBJ2-2
v_call: TRBV28

cdr3_aa: CASSSTQGRNSPLHF
j_call: TRBJ1-6
v_call: TRBV5-1

cdr3_aa: CASSARDSPYEKLFF
j_call: TRBJ1-4
v_call: TRBV25-1

cdr3_aa: CASSPLSGGAYEQFF
j_call: TRBJ2-1
v_call: TRBV6-2/TRBV6-3

cdr3_aa: CASSLNTLNTEAFF
j_call: TRBJ1-1
v_call: TRBV5-1

cdr3_aa: CASSAVRGQGSYEQYF
j_call: TRBJ2-7
v_call: TRBV2

cdr3_aa: CASSRTGGLGNTIYF
j_call: TRBJ1-3
v_call: TRBV6-5

cdr3_aa: CASRGGGAVSRIPTYEQYF
j_call: TRBJ2-7
v_call: TRBV10-3

cdr3_aa: CASSVDWNTEAFF
j_call: TRBJ1-1
v_call: TRBV9

cdr3_aa: CATSEWGIAFF
j_call: TRBJ1-1
v_call: TRBV24-1

cdr3_aa: CSVGGGGAGNEQFF
j_call: TRBJ2-1
v_call: TRBV29-1

cdr3_aa: CASSLGQVQETQYF
j_call: TRBJ2-5
v_call: TRBV5-4

cdr3_aa: CASSLVAAGGETQYF
j_call: TRBJ2-5
v_call: TRBV7-3

cdr3_aa: CASSRDTMTEAFF
j_call: TRBJ1-1
v_call: TRBV6-5

cdr3_aa: CASSAELASYEQYF
j_call: TRBJ2-7
v_call: TRBV9

cdr3_aa: CASRAGTSGMNEQFF
j_call: TRBJ2-1
v_call: TRBV19

cdr3_aa: CASSLETAYNSPLHF
j_call: TRBJ1-6
v_call: TRBV7-6

cdr3_aa: CASSQKTGTGGYGYTF
j_call: TRBJ1-2
v_call: TRBV4-3

cdr3_aa: CASSFQGAQDTQYF
j_call: TRBJ2-3
v_call: TRBV7-3

cdr3_aa: CASSSRDTGNTIYF
j_call: TRBJ1-3
v_call: TRBV5-4

cdr3_aa: CATSRDRGDTEAFF
j_call: TRBJ1-1
v_call: TRBV15

cdr3_aa: CASSESGDPGNEQFF
j_call: TRBJ2-1
v_call: TRBV9

cdr3_aa: CASSLLQGTYQETQYF
j_call: TRBJ2-5
v_call: TRBV27

cdr3_aa: CASSVITGMNTEAFF
j_call: TRBJ1-1
v_call: TRBV28